This TCR beta chain comes out of a study of OX40 agonist ivuxolimab in advanced cancers. Profiling relied on immunoSEQ multiplex PCR, and the TCRdb table lists in-frame clones only, not all of them. The sample gives about 55,000 clones, almost 90% of which show up once; approximately 6.6% is in the top ten. From germline, CDR1 is SGDLS and CDR2 YYNGEE. This CDR3 region has 13 residues. The J segment lost 6 bases and the V segment lost 4 bases, leaving 6 bases of the junction unmatched. The sequencing here drew on CD4+ or CD8+ T cells sorted from blood, taken in a trial of the OX40 agonist ivuxolimab. This TCR came from an adult with an advanced solid tumor such as melanoma, head and neck, liver or kidney cancer. The V gene is TRBV9, the J gene TRBJ2-7, with 8 bases matching TRBD1. The CDR3 DNA reads as TGTGCCAGCAGCCCCTTCACAGGGGGCGAGCAGTACTTC. It specifies CASSPFTGGEQYF.